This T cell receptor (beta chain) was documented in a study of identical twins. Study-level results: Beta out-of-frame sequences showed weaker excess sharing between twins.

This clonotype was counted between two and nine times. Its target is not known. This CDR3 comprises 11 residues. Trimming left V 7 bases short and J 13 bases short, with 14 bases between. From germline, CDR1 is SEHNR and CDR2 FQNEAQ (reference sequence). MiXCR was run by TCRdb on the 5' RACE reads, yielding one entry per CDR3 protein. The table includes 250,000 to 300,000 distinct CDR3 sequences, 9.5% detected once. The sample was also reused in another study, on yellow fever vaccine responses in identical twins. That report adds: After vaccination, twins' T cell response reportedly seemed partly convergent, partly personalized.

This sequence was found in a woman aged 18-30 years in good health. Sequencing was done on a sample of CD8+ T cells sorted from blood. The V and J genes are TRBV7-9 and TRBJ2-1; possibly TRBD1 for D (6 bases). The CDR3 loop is CASTYRAEQFF. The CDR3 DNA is TGTGCCAGCACTTACAGGGCTGAACAGTTCTTC.